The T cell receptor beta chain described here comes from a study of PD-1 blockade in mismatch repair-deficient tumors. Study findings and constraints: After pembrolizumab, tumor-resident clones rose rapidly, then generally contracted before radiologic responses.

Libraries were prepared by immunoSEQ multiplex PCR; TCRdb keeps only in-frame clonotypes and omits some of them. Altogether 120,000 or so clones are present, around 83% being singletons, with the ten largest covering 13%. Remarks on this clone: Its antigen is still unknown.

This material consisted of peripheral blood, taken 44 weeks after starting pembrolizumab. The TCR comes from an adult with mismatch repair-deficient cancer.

In DNA, the CDR3 is TGTGCCAGCAGGAAAGGAAGAACCGGGGAGCTGTTTTTT. Residues: CASRKGRTGELFF. V and J are TRBV27 and TRBJ2-2; D gene ambiguous. The germline V and J ends were trimmed by 6 bases and 5 bases, with 10 bases remaining between them. Germline CDR1 reads MNHEY; CDR2 reads SMNVEV (reference sequence). The CDR3 is 13 amino acids.